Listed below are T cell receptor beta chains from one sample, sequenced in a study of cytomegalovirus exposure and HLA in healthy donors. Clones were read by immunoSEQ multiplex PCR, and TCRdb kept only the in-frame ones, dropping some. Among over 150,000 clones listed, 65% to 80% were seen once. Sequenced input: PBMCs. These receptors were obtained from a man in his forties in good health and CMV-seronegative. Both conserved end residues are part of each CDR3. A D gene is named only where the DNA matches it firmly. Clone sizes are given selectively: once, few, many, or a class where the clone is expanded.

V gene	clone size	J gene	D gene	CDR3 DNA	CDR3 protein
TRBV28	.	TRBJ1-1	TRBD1	TGTGCCAGTAGTTTATCGGGGGGGGACAGGGTTAACACTGAAGCTTTCTTT	CASSLSGGDRVNTEAFF
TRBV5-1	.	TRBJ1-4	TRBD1	TGCGCCAGCAGCACTACCGGGACAGGGGGCGCGGGAGAAAAACTGTTTTTT	CASSTTGTGGAGEKLFF
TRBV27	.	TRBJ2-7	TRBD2	TGTGCCAGCAAGACCCTAGCGGGGGGGACGCATTCCTGGGGCGAGCAGTACTTC	CASKTLAGGTHSWGEQYF
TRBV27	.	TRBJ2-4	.	TGTGCCAGCAGTCCCGTAGGGGGGGTTGCCAAAAACATTCAGTACTTC	CASSPVGGVAKNIQYF
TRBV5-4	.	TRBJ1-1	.	TGTGCCAGCAGCTCGAGCGGCAGAATCACTGAAGCTTTCTTT	CASSSSGRITEAFF
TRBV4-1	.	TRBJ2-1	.	TGCGCCAGCAGCCAAGATAGGAGTGAGGCTAGCTGGTACAATGAGCAGTTCTTC	CASSQDRSEASWYNEQFF
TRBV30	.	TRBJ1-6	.	TGTGCCTGGAGTGTCGCAGGGAGGAATTCACCCCTCCACTTT	CAWSVAGRNSPLHF
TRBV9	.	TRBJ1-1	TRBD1	TGTGCCAGCGGATTTTTCCGGGACAGGAACACTGAAGCTTTCTTT	CASGFFRDRNTEAFF
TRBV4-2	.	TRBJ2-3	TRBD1	TGTGCCAGCAGTACCTTTGGGACAGCCAGCACAGATACGCAGTATTTT	CASSTFGTASTDTQYF
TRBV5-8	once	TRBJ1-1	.	TGTGCCAGCAGCTTGTTGCGGTTGAACACTGAAGCTTTCTTT	CASSLLRLNTEAFF
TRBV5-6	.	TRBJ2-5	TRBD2	TGTGCCAGCAGCCGAGGACTAGCGGGGGACCAAGAGACCCAGTACTTC	CASSRGLAGDQETQYF
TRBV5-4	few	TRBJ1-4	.	TGTGCCAGCAGCCCGGCAGGATTAAGGGAAAAACTGTTTTTT	CASSPAGLREKLFF
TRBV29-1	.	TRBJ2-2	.	TGCAGCACACAAACCCGGGTCACCGGGGAGCTGTTTTTT	CSTQTRVTGELFF
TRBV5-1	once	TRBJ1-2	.	TGCGCCAGCAGCGCGTCAACAGGGCTGGAGGGCTACACCTTC	CASSASTGLEGYTF
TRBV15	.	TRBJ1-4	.	TGTGCCACCAGCAGAGGAACCGACACTGAAAAACTGTTTTTT	CATSRGTDTEKLFF
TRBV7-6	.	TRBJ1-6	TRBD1	TGTGCCAGCAGCGCAAGGGCCGACAGGGGGGGGTCACCCCTCCACTTT	CASSARADRGGSPLHF
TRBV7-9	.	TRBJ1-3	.	TGTGCCAGCAGAGGAGCTGGAAACACCATATATTTT	CASRGAGNTIYF
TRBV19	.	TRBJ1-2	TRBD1	TGTGCCAGTAGTATAGATCGGGACAGTGGCTACACCTTC	CASSIDRDSGYTF
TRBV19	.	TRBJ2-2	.	TGTGCCAGTAGCCATATGGGGGGACCCGGGGAGCTGTTTTTT	CASSHMGGPGELFF
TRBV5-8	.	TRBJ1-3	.	TGTGCCAGCAGCTTGGTACGGGAAGCTGGAAACACCATATATTTT	CASSLVREAGNTIYF
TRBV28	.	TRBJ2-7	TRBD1	TGTGCCAGCAGCCTGGACAGGTTATCCTACGAGCAGTACTTC	CASSLDRLSYEQYF
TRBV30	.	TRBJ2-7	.	TGTGCCTGGAGCTCAACAGGGTGCGAGCAGTACTTC	CAWSSTGCEQYF
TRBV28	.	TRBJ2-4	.	TGTGCCAGCAGTTCCCTGTCCAGGGGAAACATTCAGTACTTC	CASSSLSRGNIQYF
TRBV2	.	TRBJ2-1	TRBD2	TGTGCCAGCAGTGAAGAGGTGGTAGCGGGTGAGCAGTTCTTC	CASSEEVVAGEQFF
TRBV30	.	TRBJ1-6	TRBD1	TGTGCCTGGAGTGGGGACAGGGCTAATTCACCCCTCCACTTT	CAWSGDRANSPLHF
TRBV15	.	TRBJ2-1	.	TGTGCCACCAGCAGAACCGATCGGGGTAATGAGCAGTTCTTC	CATSRTDRGNEQFF
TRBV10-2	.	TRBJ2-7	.	TGCGCCAGCTTCGACCACGGGGGGCAGGGCGAGCAGTACTTC	CASFDHGGQGEQYF
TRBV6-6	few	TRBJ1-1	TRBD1	TGTGCCAGCACCCGTAGGGGGCAGGGGAACACTGAAGCTTTCTTT	CASTRRGQGNTEAFF
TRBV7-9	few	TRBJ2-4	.	TGTGCCAGCAGCTTAGATTCAGGGTCCAAAAACATTCAGTACTTC	CASSLDSGSKNIQYF
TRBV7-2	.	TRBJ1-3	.	TGTGCCAGCAGCGTCAGTGACTCTGGAAACACCATATATTTT	CASSVSDSGNTIYF